This TCR beta chain was recovered during a study of Graves' ophthalmopathy and Graves' hyperthyroidism. After removal of 5 bases from V and 6 bases from J, the junction contained 13 bases not matched to a gene. The CDR3 loop spans 15 amino acids. In germline, CDR1 is MDHEN, CDR2 SYDVKM. Using RNA transcripts, the TCR beta CDR3 regions were amplified. Second-round multiplex PCR followed a first-round RT-PCR using HTBI primers. TCRdb itself ran the multiplex PCR reads through MiXCR, one entry per CDR3 protein. The data show 650,000 to 900,000 distinct CDR3 sequences, with approximately 40% seen just once and 40% to 55% held by the top ten.

Sequenced input: peripheral blood. The V gene is TRBV28, the J gene TRBJ2-7; 7 bases align to TRBD2. The origin of this receptor is an adult man with Graves' ophthalmopathy. CDR3 residues: CASSVTGRSLSEQYF. The CDR3 bases are TGTGCCAGCAGTGTAACCGGGAGGTCTTTGTCCGAGCAGTACTTC.